The 27 T cell receptor beta chains reported below all come from one sample, sequenced in a study of T cell repertoires in MIS-A myocarditis (dated by TCRdb to the early 2020s). The protocol used for the library was the immunoSEQ multiplex PCR assay. Here the immuneACCESS table is served through TCRdb, limited to in-frame sequences with V and J called. Missing clones are a known gap in these copies; in checked studies unresolved V genes cover under half, and the rest lacks a known reason. This sample is represented by more than 14,000 clones; 74% of them were singletons. The ten largest clones represent around 59% of the sample. Sequenced sample: left ventricle heart tissue obtained at autopsy. The cell subset or site label of this sample denotes: cardiac tissue sample (left or right ventricle, interventricular septum, or pericardium). The origin of the receptors is a man aged 18 to 30 with fulminant myocarditis from multisystem inflammatory syndrome in adults (MIS-A) after COVID-19.

This clone was detected a few times. The chain carries TRBV9 and TRBJ2-3, with D possibly being TRBD2 (7 bases). The CDR3 is made up of 15 amino acids. V lost 3 bases to trimming and J lost 3 bases, with 14 bases between them. The germline V gene encodes CDR1 SGDLS and CDR2 YYNGEE. CDR3 sequence (DNA): TGTGCCAGCAGCGAGGGGGGGAGGGGAACAGATACGCAGTATTTT. Residues: CASSEGGRGTDTQYF.

This rearrangement joins TRBV29-1 to TRBJ2-3; the D call may be TRBD1 or TRBD2 (5 bases each). The V end lost 7 bases, the J end lost 1 base, and 9 bases lay between the germline ends. CDR1 is SQVTM, CDR2 ANQGSEA, per germline. The CDR3 has 12 amino acids. CDR3 sequence (DNA): TGCAGCGGGGGGTCCCGCACAGATACGCAGTATTTT. This translates into CSGGSRTDTQYF.

This chain uses TRBV11-1 with TRBJ2-1; D perhaps matches TRBD2 (6 bases). From germline, CDR1 is SGHAT and CDR2 FQDESV (reference sequence). The V end was cut by 1 base, the J end by 4 bases, with 11 bases between. This CDR3 is built from 15 residues. CDR3 nucleotide sequence: TGTGCCAGCAGCTTAGGGGGTGGGGGGTACAATGAGCAGTTCTTC. Translated: CASSLGGGGYNEQFF. Complete variable domain (other parts from reference TRBV11-1 and TRBJ2-1): EAEVAQSPRYKITEKSQAVAFWCDPISGHATLYWYRQILGQGPELLVQFQDESVVDDSQLPKDRFSAERLKGVDSTLKIQPAELGDSAMYLCASSLGGGGYNEQFFGPGTRLTVL.

This clone appeared a few times. The chain carries TRBV19 and TRBJ2-3; D is unresolved. This CDR3 is 13 amino acids long. The V gene lost 4 bases and the J gene lost 3 bases, with 8 bases spanning the gap. Germline CDR1 and CDR2: LNHDA and SQIVND (reference sequence). Here the CDR3 reads CASSNPLTDTQYF. DNA of the CDR3: TGTGCCAGTAGTAATCCGTTGACAGATACGCAGTATTTT.

V usage is TRBV4-3 and J usage is TRBJ2-2, with D perhaps TRBD1 (6 bases). The CDR3 contains 16 residues. V was cut by 3 bases and J by 3 bases, with 14 bases left in between. From germline, CDR1 is LGHNA and CDR2 YSLEER. The CDR3 spells CASSHRGPPHTGELFF. As DNA, the CDR3 is TGCGCCAGCAGCCACAGGGGTCCGCCGCACACCGGGGAGCTGTTTTTT.

The table lists this clone with a count of one. V usage is TRBV4-3 and J usage is TRBJ2-7; the D gene is possibly TRBD1 (5 bases). Germline V lookup: CDR1 LGHNA, CDR2 YSLEER. V lost 0 bases, J lost 2 bases, and 14 bases lay in between. This CDR3 spans 16 amino acids. The CDR3, as DNA: TGCGCCAGCAGCCAAGATAGAACTACAGGAGCCTACGAGCAGTACTTC. Residues: CASSQDRTTGAYEQYF.

This clone was picked up a small number of times. The chain links TRBV7-2 to TRBJ2-1, with D perhaps given as TRBD1 or TRBD2 (5 bases each). The CDR3 runs 13 residues. Looked up from germline, CDR1 is SGHTA and CDR2 is FQGNSA. With 0 bases removed from V and 9 bases from J, the gap between germline ends came to 9 bases. In DNA form, the CDR3 reads TGTGCCAGCAGCTTAGCCGGGGCTACTGAGCAGTTCTTC. Amino acid sequence: CASSLAGATEQFF.

This chain joins TRBV4-3 and TRBJ2-3, with no clear D. The germline V gene has CDR1 LGHNA and CDR2 YSLEER. This CDR3 is 14 amino acids long. The V and J ends lost 4 bases and 6 bases respectively, with 14 bases between them. The CDR3 reads CASSRLTGADTQYF. CDR3 in DNA: TGCGCCAGCAGCCGGTTAACGGGTGCGGATACGCAGTATTTT.

The rearrangement joins TRBV7-8 to TRBJ2-1; 7 positions match TRBD1. This CDR3 has 17 residues. V dropped 2 bases and J dropped 5; count of bases not matched to a gene: 12. The V gene's germline CDR1 is SGHVS and CDR2 FQNEAQ. This CDR3 is CASSLTSTGTVNNEQFF. The DNA for the CDR3 is TGTGCCAGCAGCTTAACGAGTACCGGGACAGTAAACAATGAGCAGTTCTTC.

The rearrangement links TRBV7-9 to TRBJ2-1; tentatively, D is TRBD1 (6 bases). Trimming took 4 bases from V and 4 from J, leaving 20 bases between them. The germline CDR1 and CDR2 sequences are SEHNR and FQNEAQ (reference sequence). The CDR3 consists of 17 residues. As DNA, the CDR3 is TGTGCCAGCAGCTCCCCCGGACAGAGACTAACATACAATGAGCAGTTCTTC. Translation gives CASSSPGQRLTYNEQFF.

Only a few counts were recorded for this clone. The CDR3 region has the DNA TGTGCCAGCAGCCGCATTCAGGGGAACACTGAAGCTTTCTTT. Encoded protein: CASSRIQGNTEAFF. V usage is TRBV5-4 and J usage is TRBJ1-1; D perhaps matches TRBD1 (5 bases). The CDR3 contains 14 residues. Germline V gene data show CDR1 as SGHNT and CDR2 as YYREEE (reference sequence). Deletions cut 4 bases from V and 1 base from J, with 11 bases between.

The V gene is TRBV9, the J gene TRBJ1-3; D might be TRBD1 (5 bases). The V gene lost 0 bases and the J gene lost 2 bases, with 9 bases spanning the gap. Germline V gene sequence: CDR1 SGDLS, CDR2 YYNGEE. The CDR3 consists of 15 residues. The DNA for the CDR3 is TGTGCCAGCAGCGTAGAACGAGGGGCTGGAAACACCATATATTTT. It translates to CASSVERGAGNTIYF.

This chain links TRBV28 with TRBJ2-5; 15 bases are shared with TRBD2. V gave up 5 bases and J gave up 4 bases; unmatched junction bases: 14. CDR3 size: 19 residues. Germline V gene sequence: CDR1 MDHEN, CDR2 SYDVKM. For the CDR3, the DNA is TGTGCCAGCAGTCTCCAAGGACTAGCGGGAGGGCCTGAGGGAGAGACCCAGTACTTC. It yields the protein CASSLQGLAGGPEGETQYF. The variable domain in full, with the rest retrieved from reference TRBV28 and TRBJ2-5, is DVKVTQSSRYLVKRTGEKVFLECVQDMDHENMFWYRQDPGLGLRLIYFSYDVKMKEKGDIPEGYSVSREKKERFSLILESASTNQTSMYLCASSLQGLAGGPEGETQYFGPGTRLLVL.

The chain combines TRBV29-1 with TRBJ2-7; TRBD2 aligns across 9 bases. This CDR3 region has 14 residues. V was pared by 1 base and J by 3 bases, with 4 bases of the junction left unmatched. Germline V gives CDR1 SQVTM, CDR2 ANQGSEA. Here the CDR3 reads CSVEGLAGDYEQYF. CDR3 coding DNA: TGCAGCGTTGAAGGTTTAGCGGGAGACTACGAGCAGTACTTC.

This sequence joins TRBV3-1 (or the pseudogene TRBV3-2) and TRBJ1-2, with D possibly TRBD1 on 5 matching bases. This CDR3 is 13 amino acids long. Trimming took 0 bases from V and 12 from J, leaving 14 bases between them. Per the germline V gene, CDR1 is LGHDT and CDR2 is YNNKEL (reference sequence). This CDR3 is CASSQELGRSNTF. In nucleotides, the CDR3 is TGTGCCAGCAGCCAAGAGTTGGGACGCAGCAACACCTTC.

This chain links TRBV10-3 with TRBJ1-1; D not resolved. This CDR3 has 14 residues. Germline CDR1 and CDR2: ENHRY and SYGVKD. The V and J ends lost 2 bases and 5 bases respectively, with 12 bases between them. CDR3 amino acids: CAISEVTAGTEAFF. The CDR3 region has the DNA TGTGCCATCAGTGAGGTAACAGCCGGGACTGAAGCTTTCTTT.

This clone is classed as medium-sized (0.01 to 0.1%). The rearrangement uses TRBV4-3 and TRBJ1-4; D gene unclear. The CDR3 extends over 16 amino acids. Germline CDR1 is LGHNA and CDR2 is YSLEER. V was pared by 0 bases and J by 0 bases, with 8 bases between. DNA for the CDR3: TGCGCCAGCAGCCAAGAGTGGGGAACAACTAATGAAAAACTGTTTTTT. It encodes CASSQEWGTTNEKLFF.

The genes are TRBV5-1 and TRBJ1-1, with 11 bases lining up with TRBD1. The germline V gene encodes CDR1 SGHRS and CDR2 YFSETQ. Trimming took 4 bases from V and 1 from J; bases not matched to a gene: 9. The CDR3 loop spans 17 amino acids. The CDR3 DNA sequence: TGCGCCAGCAGCAGCCGGGACAGGGGGGCCCCGAACACTGAAGCTTTCTTT. Its translation: CASSSRDRGAPNTEAFF.

This clone has a handful of counts. The CDR3 spells CASSSGQGSEAFF. In DNA, the CDR3 is TGTGCCAGCAGCTCCGGACAGGGTAGCGAAGCTTTCTTT. The rearrangement uses TRBV11-2 and TRBJ1-1; 8 nucleotides line up with TRBD1. V was clipped by 4 bases and J by 8 bases; unmatched bases: 6. The V gene's germline CDR1 is SGHAT and CDR2 FQNNGV. The CDR3 has 13 residues.

The V gene is TRBV6-2 or TRBV6-3, the J gene TRBJ1-1, with D unclear. The CDR3 loop spans 13 amino acids. Trimming pared 3 bases from V and 4 bases from J, leaving 9 bases between. Germline assignment: CDR1 MNHEY and CDR2 SVGEGT. CDR3 loop: CASSYVAGTEAFF. CDR3 nucleotides: TGTGCCAGCAGTTATGTGGCAGGCACTGAAGCTTTCTTT.

The chain uses TRBV19 and TRBJ2-7; TRBD1 aligns across 8 bases. CDR1 is LNHDA, CDR2 SQIVND, per germline (reference sequence). V trimming: 4 bases; J trimming: 6 bases; junction bases outside the gene matches: 5. The length of the CDR3 is 13 residues. The CDR3 spells CASSTGQVTEQYF. CDR3 nucleotides: TGTGCCAGTAGTACGGGACAGGTCACCGAGCAGTACTTC.

The gene calls are TRBV4-1 and TRBJ2-3; 9 bases align to TRBD2. The CDR3 is made up of 14 amino acids. V trimming: 2 bases; J trimming: 4 bases; junction bases outside the gene matches: 1. From germline, CDR1 is MGHRA and CDR2 YSYEKL. CDR3 DNA sequence: TGCGCCAGCAGCCAAAGACTAGCGGCAGATACGCAGTATTTT. It codes for CASSQRLAADTQYF.

The chain combines TRBV7-8 with TRBJ1-5; no clear D gene. Germline V CDR1 and CDR2: SGHVS, FQNEAQ. The length of the CDR3 is 13 residues. V gave up 1 base and J gave up 7 bases, with 8 bases separating them. The CDR3 sequence: CASSLGDGQPQHF. CDR3 DNA: TGTGCCAGCAGCTTAGGGGATGGGCAGCCCCAGCATTTT. Variable domain in full (rest from reference TRBV7-8 and TRBJ1-5): GAGVSQSPRYKVAKRGQDVALRCDPISGHVSLFWYQQALGQGPEFLTYFQNEAQLDKSGLPSDRFFAERPEGSVSTLKIQRTQQEDSAVYLCASSLGDGQPQHFGDGTRLSIL.

The sample holds one count of this clone. The CDR3: CATSRELGAGYTF. DNA of the CDR3: TGTGCCACCAGCAGAGAGTTGGGGGCTGGCTACACCTTC. The chain couples TRBV15 to TRBJ1-2; tentatively, D is TRBD1 (6 bases). Per the germline V gene, CDR1 is LNHNV and CDR2 is YYDKDF (reference sequence). CDR3 size: 13 residues. Trimming left V 0 bases short and J 7 bases short, with 9 bases between.

The CDR3 DNA follows: TGTGCCAGCAGTCTAGGACAGGGGGCTTTCTTT. Translation gives CASSLGQGAFF. This chain joins TRBV12-3 or TRBV12-4 and TRBJ1-1, with 9 bases matching TRBD1. The length of the CDR3 is 11 residues. J lost 11 bases, V lost 5 bases, and 3 bases had no gene match.

This chain connects TRBV7-8 to TRBJ1-3, with a possible D match to TRBD1 (5 bases). Germline CDR1 and CDR2: SGHVS and FQNEAQ. V gave up 2 bases and J gave up 0 bases, with 14 bases separating them. The CDR3 contains 17 residues. The DNA of the CDR3 is TGTGCCAGCAGCTTAATTCCCCAGGGCATCTCTGGAAACACCATATATTTT. Protein sequence: CASSLIPQGISGNTIYF.

The chain combines TRBV6-6 with TRBJ2-7; tentatively, D is TRBD2 (7 bases). The V gene's germline CDR1 is MNHNY and CDR2 SVGAGI (reference sequence). This CDR3 has 19 residues. V was shortened by 5 bases and J by 0 bases, with 26 bases between the two germline ends. The CDR3 protein is CASSPWLGGAPISSYEQYF. CDR3 DNA: TGTGCCAGCAGTCCCTGGTTGGGGGGGGCCCCGATCAGCTCCTACGAGCAGTACTTC.